A selection of T cell receptor beta chains follows, all from one sample in a study of T cells after yellow fever vaccination. TCRdb fed the 5' RACE reads into MiXCR, producing one record per CDR3 protein. Of 300,000 to 400,000 distinct CDR3 sequences in the sample, around 6.4% are singletons; the top ten hold approximately 16%. The sequencing here drew on PBMCs, taken 5 days after the yellow fever booster vaccination. These receptors were collected from a man aged 25 to 45 who received the YFV17D yellow fever vaccine. The CDR3 runs from the conserved cysteine through the conserved F or W. D genes are given only for firm matches. Clone size appears in some rows only: once, few, many, or a class for an expanded clone.

d_call,j_call,v_call,clone_size,cdr3_aa,cdr3_nt
TRBD1,TRBJ2-5,TRBV18,many,CASSWTGIQETQYF,TGTGCCAGCTCATGGACAGGGATCCAAGAGACCCAGTACTTC
NA,TRBJ2-5,TRBV9,few,CASSPTGSEWETQYF,TGTGCCAGCAGCCCTACCGGGAGCGAGTGGGAGACCCAGTACTTC
TRBD1,TRBJ2-7,TRBV18,few,CASSRGRSSYEQYF,TGTGCCAGCTCAAGGGGGCGATCCTCCTACGAGCAGTACTTC
NA,TRBJ2-5,TRBV12-3/TRBV12-4,few,CASSFGAADQETQYF,TGTGCCAGCAGTTTTGGGGCGGCGGACCAGGAGACCCAGTACTTC
NA,TRBJ2-6,TRBV20-1,few,CSAAEGSGANVLTF,TGCAGTGCCGCGGAGGGGTCTGGGGCCAACGTCCTGACTTTC
TRBD1,TRBJ1-4,TRBV11-1,many,CASSFPHTGGRFDEKLFF,TGTGCCAGCAGCTTTCCTCACACAGGGGGTAGATTCGATGAAAAACTGTTTTTT
NA,TRBJ1-2,TRBV20-1,few,CSARSRIGKIYGYTF,TGCAGTGCTAGGTCCCGGATCGGAAAGATCTATGGCTACACCTTC
NA,TRBJ2-5,TRBV7-2,many,CASSLDRGQETQYF,TGCGCCAGCAGCTTGGACCGGGGACAAGAGACCCAGTACTTC
TRBD2,TRBJ2-3,TRBV2,NA,CASSRRTSGNTDTQYF,TGTGCCAGCAGTCGACGGACTAGCGGAAACACAGATACGCAGTATTTT
NA,TRBJ1-1,TRBV5-6,few,CASTASQIEAFF,TGTGCCAGCACGGCCAGTCAAATTGAAGCTTTCTTT
NA,TRBJ2-4,TRBV7-2,NA,CASSQGPGEDKNIQYF,TGTGCCAGCAGCCAGGGCCCGGGCGAAGACAAAAACATTCAGTACTTC
TRBD2,TRBJ2-1,TRBV7-2,few,CASSPLAGEQFF,TGTGCCAGCAGCCCCCTAGCGGGTGAGCAGTTCTTC
NA,TRBJ2-3,TRBV2,NA,CAFSHLRGRGLITDTQYF,TGTGCCTTCAGTCACTTAAGGGGGAGGGGACTCATCACAGATACGCAGTATTTT
TRBD2,TRBJ2-1,TRBV29-1,many,CSVDTTSGSMYNEQFF,TGCAGCGTTGACACCACTAGCGGGAGCATGTACAATGAGCAGTTCTTC
NA,TRBJ1-6,TRBV7-9,few,CASSLVDESPLHF,TGTGCCAGCAGCTTAGTAGATGAGTCACCCCTCCACTTT
TRBD2,TRBJ2-3,TRBV7-2,many,CASSFAGLALIGDTQYF,TGTGCCAGCAGCTTTGCGGGACTAGCGCTGATAGGGGATACGCAGTATTTT
TRBD1,TRBJ2-1,TRBV6-1,few,CASSRTGTGPYNEQFF,TGTGCCAGCAGTCGTACCGGGACAGGGCCCTACAATGAGCAGTTCTTC
NA,TRBJ2-7,TRBV5-4,many,CASSSAKDSTYEQYF,TGTGCCAGCAGCTCGGCTAAGGACAGTACCTACGAGCAGTACTTC
NA,TRBJ1-3,TRBV7-2,few,CASTLFSAPGNTIYF,TGTGCCAGCACCTTATTTAGCGCGCCTGGAAACACCATATATTTT
NA,TRBJ2-4,TRBV14,many,CASSQGSVKNIQYF,TGTGCCAGCAGCCAGGGGTCCGTCAAAAACATTCAGTACTTC
TRBD2,TRBJ2-7,TRBV10-3,few,CAISRGLADNEQYF,TGTGCCATCAGTAGGGGACTAGCGGATAACGAGCAGTACTTC
NA,TRBJ2-7,TRBV4-3,few,CASSQERQVLAYEQYF,TGCGCCAGCAGCCAAGAACGTCAGGTACTTGCCTACGAGCAGTACTTC
NA,TRBJ2-7,TRBV29-1,NA,CSVESSRRNEQYF,TGCAGCGTTGAAAGCTCCCGAAGGAACGAGCAGTACTTC
NA,TRBJ1-1,TRBV30,NA,CAWSVGSGIPEAFF,TGTGCCTGGAGTGTAGGTTCAGGGATCCCTGAAGCTTTCTTT
TRBD1,TRBJ1-1,TRBV4-3,NA,CASSQESTGSRGGNTEAFF,TGCGCCAGCAGCCAAGAGTCGACAGGGAGCCGCGGGGGAAACACTGAAGCTTTCTTT
TRBD2,TRBJ2-1,TRBV5-4,few,CASSKGLYNEQFF,TGTGCCAGCAGCAAGGGACTATATAATGAGCAGTTCTTC
TRBD1,TRBJ2-3,TRBV10-1,NA,CASSRDRETDTQYF,TGCGCCAGCAGCCGGGACAGGGAGACAGATACGCAGTATTTT
NA,TRBJ2-3,TRBV6-5,many,CASSYQAVEDTQYF,TGTGCCAGCAGTTACCAGGCTGTGGAAGATACGCAGTATTTT
NA,TRBJ1-4,TRBV18,NA,CASSPKEQSEKLFF,TGTGCCAGCTCACCGAAGGAACAGAGCGAAAAACTGTTTTTT
NA,TRBJ2-7,TRBV20-1,many,CSASAAASSYEQYF,TGCAGTGCTAGTGCCGCGGCAAGCTCCTACGAGCAGTACTTC
NA,TRBJ2-3,TRBV20-1,NA,CSALDQKVPTDTQYF,TGCAGTGCTTTAGACCAAAAGGTACCCACAGATACGCAGTATTTT
NA,TRBJ2-7,TRBV4-2,NA,CASSQGGGQYEQYF,TGTGCCAGCAGCCAAGGTGGAGGACAATACGAGCAGTACTTC
NA,TRBJ2-3,TRBV12-3/TRBV12-4,NA,CASSFLSGGFGSTDTQYF,TGTGCCAGCAGTTTTTTGTCGGGCGGATTCGGTAGCACAGATACGCAGTATTTT
TRBD1,TRBJ2-2,TRBV4-3,few,CASSHTQGAGELFF,TGCGCCAGCAGCCATACGCAGGGGGCCGGGGAGCTGTTTTTT
TRBD1,TRBJ2-6,TRBV3-1,NA,CASSQNRDRASGANVLTF,TGTGCCAGCAGCCAAAACCGGGACAGGGCCTCTGGGGCCAACGTCCTGACTTTC
NA,TRBJ2-1,TRBV12-5,NA,CASGLGSSENEQFF,TGTGCTAGTGGTTTGGGGTCGTCAGAAAATGAGCAGTTCTTC
TRBD2,TRBJ2-7,TRBV7-2,many,CASSLGLAGGRREQYF,TGTGCCAGCAGCTTAGGGCTAGCGGGAGGGAGGCGGGAGCAGTACTTC
TRBD2,TRBJ2-1,TRBV12-3/TRBV12-4,many,CASRTGGMDEQFF,TGTGCCAGCAGGACGGGGGGAATGGATGAGCAGTTCTTC
NA,TRBJ2-5,TRBV5-5,NA,CASSHGPSGTQYF,TGTGCCAGCAGCCACGGTCCCAGCGGGACCCAGTACTTC
TRBD2,TRBJ2-2,TRBV5-1,few,CASIGTSGHTGELFF,TGCGCCAGCATAGGGACTAGCGGACACACCGGGGAGCTGTTTTTT
NA,TRBJ1-2,TRBV28,few,CASSFAGEDYGYTF,TGTGCCAGCAGTTTTGCAGGGGAGGACTATGGCTACACCTTC